A selection of T cell receptor beta chains follows, all from one sample in a study of blood T cell repertoires in COVID-19. Produced via immunoSEQ multiplex PCR; TCRdb's table is partial and in-frame only. The top ten clones hold roughly a tenth of a sample with 200,000 to 250,000 clones, around four fifths of them seen once. Sequencing was performed on peripheral blood. These receptors all stem from an elderly woman with COVID-19, enrolled during active disease. Each CDR3 is given with its conserved first and last residue. Each record gives: V gene, J gene, D gene, clone size, CDR3 DNA, CDR3 protein. The D gene is left open where the match is weak. Clone size appears in some rows only: once, few, many, or a class for an expanded clone.

>TRBV11-2|TRBJ2-5|TRBD2|NA
TGTGCCAGCACGCCTAGCGGGATCCAAGAGACCCAGTACTTC
CASTPSGIQETQYF
>TRBV3-1/TRBV3-2|TRBJ1-6|NA|NA
TGTGCCAGCAGCCAAACAGGGAGGGCTAATTCACCCCTCCACTTT
CASSQTGRANSPLHF
>TRBV5-4|TRBJ1-4|TRBD1|NA
TGTGCCAGCAGCTTGAAGGGGGCCGGGGAAAAACTGTTTTTT
CASSLKGAGEKLFF
>TRBV28|TRBJ1-5|TRBD1|NA
TGTGCCAGCAGTTTGGGGACAGGGCTCACTCAGCCCCAGCATTTT
CASSLGTGLTQPQHF
>TRBV6-5|TRBJ2-2|TRBD1|NA
TGTGCCAGCAGGTTCAGGGGGCTGAACACCGGGGAGCTGTTTTTT
CASRFRGLNTGELFF
>TRBV23-1|TRBJ1-2|NA|NA
TGCGCCAGCAGTCAATCGGGCGGGGTGCGGGGCTACACCTTC
CASSQSGGVRGYTF
>TRBV7-3|TRBJ2-7|NA|NA
TGTGCCAGCAGCTTAACGGGGGCAAACGAGCAGTACTTC
CASSLTGANEQYF
>TRBV18|TRBJ1-4|TRBD1|NA
TGTGCCAGCTCACCACAGTTCGCAGGGGGTGCAACTAATGAAAAACTGTTTTTT
CASSPQFAGGATNEKLFF
>TRBV9|TRBJ1-2|NA|once
TGTGCCAGCAGCGTTTCAGGGTCGATCGGTGGCTACACCTTC
CASSVSGSIGGYTF
>TRBV18|TRBJ1-1|NA|NA
TGTGCCAGCTCACCACGGGGACTTAAAACTGAAGCTTTCTTT
CASSPRGLKTEAFF
>TRBV10-1|TRBJ2-7|NA|NA
TGCGCCAGCAGCGGACAGCCCTCCTACGAGCAGTACTTC
CASSGQPSYEQYF
>TRBV6-5|TRBJ1-6|NA|NA
TGTGCCAGCAGTTACTCGAGAAGGCGGGAAAATTCACCCCTCCACTTT
CASSYSRRRENSPLHF
>TRBV30|TRBJ1-5|NA|NA
TGTGCCTGGAGTCCACAGAATTATCAGCCCCAGCATTTT
CAWSPQNYQPQHF
>TRBV7-9|TRBJ1-1|NA|NA
TGTGCCAGCAGCCCGAGGAGAGAAACTGAAGCTTTCTTT
CASSPRRETEAFF
>TRBV5-1|TRBJ2-3|TRBD2|NA
TGCGCCAGCAGCTTGAGGACTAGCGGGGGGGCCGATGGGATCCGCACAGATACGCAGTATTTT
CASSLRTSGGADGIRTDTQYF
>TRBV3-1/TRBV3-2|TRBJ1-3|NA|NA
TGTGCCAGCAAATGGCAGGGAGGGAACACCATATATTTT
CASKWQGGNTIYF
>TRBV27|TRBJ2-5|TRBD2|NA
TGTGCCAGCAAGCTAGCGGGGGGAGGGGAGACCCAGTACTTC
CASKLAGGGETQYF
>TRBV5-1|TRBJ1-1|TRBD1|once
TGCGCCAGCAGCTTGGGGACAGGGGGCGATTCAGCTTTCTTT
CASSLGTGGDSAFF
>TRBV2|TRBJ1-3|NA|NA
TGTGCCAGCAGTCCCCAGGATCTTTCCGGAAACACCATATATTTT
CASSPQDLSGNTIYF
>TRBV12-3/TRBV12-4|TRBJ1-2|TRBD1|few
TGTGCCAGCAGTCAGGACAGGACCTATGGCTACACCTTC
CASSQDRTYGYTF
>TRBV6-5|TRBJ1-2|TRBD1|NA
TGTGCCAGCAGTTACCCTACAGGGGGTAGGACCTTC
CASSYPTGGRTF
>TRBV2|TRBJ2-2|TRBD1|NA
TGTGCCAGCAGCCGGGACAGGGAAGGCACCGGGGAGCTGTTTTTT
CASSRDREGTGELFF
>TRBV7-2|TRBJ2-1|TRBD2|NA
TGTGCCAGCAGCTCCGCCTCGGGACTAGCGGGTGATGAGCAGTTCTTC
CASSSASGLAGDEQFF
>TRBV7-9|TRBJ2-2|TRBD2|NA
TGTGCCAGCAGCCCGGCTGGCGGGAGAACCACCGGGGAGCTGTTTTTT
CASSPAGGRTTGELFF
>TRBV7-9|TRBJ2-5|NA|NA
TGTGCCAGCAGCCCGTGGGCTCGTGGGGAGACCCAGTACTTC
CASSPWARGETQYF